A single T cell receptor beta chain is shown here with its context. The protocol was immunoSEQ multiplex PCR, while the TCRdb copy is restricted to in-frame clones and leaves out a portion. The sample has nearly 70,000 clones, 75% to 90% seen once; the top ten hold over 3.5%. This entry belongs to a study of early stage breast cancer tumors. In the study overall: Approximately 10-fold was the mean read coverage per sample.

Per germline, CDR1 SQVTM and CDR2 ANQGSEA. V was cut by 1 base and J by 4 bases, with 13 bases left in between. The CDR3 has 14 residues. Sequencing used blood. The gene calls are TRBV29-1 and TRBJ1-1; D is unresolved. This receptor was taken from a person aged 40 to 49 with breast cancer. CDR3 coding DNA: TGCAGCGTTGAAGGGAAAGGGAGGACCACTGAAGCTTTCTTT. Translating it yields CSVEGKGRTTEAFF.